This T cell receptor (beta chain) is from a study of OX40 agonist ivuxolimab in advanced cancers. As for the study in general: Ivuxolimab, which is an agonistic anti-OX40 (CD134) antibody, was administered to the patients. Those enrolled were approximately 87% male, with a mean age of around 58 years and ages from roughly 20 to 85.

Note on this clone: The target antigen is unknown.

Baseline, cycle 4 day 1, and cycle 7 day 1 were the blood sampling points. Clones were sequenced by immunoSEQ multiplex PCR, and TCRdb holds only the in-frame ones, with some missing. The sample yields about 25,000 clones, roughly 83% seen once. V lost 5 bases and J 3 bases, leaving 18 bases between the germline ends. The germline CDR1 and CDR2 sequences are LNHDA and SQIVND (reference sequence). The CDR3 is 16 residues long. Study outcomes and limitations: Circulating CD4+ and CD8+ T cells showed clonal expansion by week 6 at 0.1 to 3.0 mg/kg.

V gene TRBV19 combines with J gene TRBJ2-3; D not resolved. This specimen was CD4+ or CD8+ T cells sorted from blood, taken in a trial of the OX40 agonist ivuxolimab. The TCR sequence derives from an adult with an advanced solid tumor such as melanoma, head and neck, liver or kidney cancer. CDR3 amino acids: CASSERIRGRTDTQYF. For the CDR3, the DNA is TGTGCCAGTAGTGAACGGATCCGCGGACGAACAGATACGCAGTATTTT. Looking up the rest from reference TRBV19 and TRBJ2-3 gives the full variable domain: DGGITQSPKYLFRKEGQNVTLSCEQNLNHDAMYWYRQDPGQGLRLIYYSQIVNDFQKGDIAEGYSVSREKKESFPLTVTSAQKNPTAFYLCASSERIRGRTDTQYFGPGTRLTVL.